Listed below are T cell receptor beta chains from one sample, sequenced in a study of cytotoxic CD8 clonotypes in ibrutinib-treated CLL. Assay used: immunoSEQ multiplex PCR; TCRdb lists only in-frame clones, some missing. Here the sample spans some 20,000 clones, approximately 81% being singletons. This sample comprised PBMCs, obtained before ibrutinib treatment. These receptors came from a human donor with chronic lymphocytic leukemia. CDR3s include the opening cysteine and the closing phenylalanine or tryptophan. Some rows have no size entry. The others give once, few or many, or a class for an expanded clone.

>TRBJ1-1|.|TRBV11-2
CASSFSRGGVMNTEAFF
>TRBJ1-1|.|TRBV28
CASSSGPTRRLNTEAFF
>TRBJ2-1|.|TRBV19
CASSITPGNEQFF
>TRBJ2-7|.|TRBV27
CASSLSWGLAGRSYEQYF
>TRBJ1-1|few|TRBV5-1
CASSLQGANTEAFF
>TRBJ1-1|.|TRBV4-3
CASSPSGFNTEAFF
>TRBJ1-2|few|TRBV7-9
CASSLDLGRDYGYTF
>TRBJ1-2|.|TRBV6-1
CASSEASGGQGAWRYGYTF
>TRBJ2-5|.|TRBV30
CAWSYSLGETQYF
>TRBJ2-3|.|TRBV25-1
CASSDMTGTGGWDTQYF
>TRBJ2-7|few|TRBV18
CASSPPYLDEQYF
>TRBJ1-1|.|TRBV7-2
CASSQPGQGNTEAFF
>TRBJ1-2|few|TRBV6-5
CASSYSSVANYGYTF
>TRBJ1-2|.|TRBV5-1
CASSYQGQGSYGYTF
>TRBJ2-5|.|TRBV15
CATSRGGRGRLETQYF
>TRBJ2-2|.|TRBV7-3
CASSLSGVAGELFF
>TRBJ2-7|.|TRBV6-5
CASTTGLANTYEQYF
>TRBJ2-7|.|TRBV2
CACQRVPTYEQYF
>TRBJ2-3|.|TRBV5-6
CASSSRGIGADTQYF
>TRBJ2-7|.|TRBV2
CASSGQGVHEQYF
>TRBJ1-2|few|TRBV15
CATSRDYRSVYGYTF
>TRBJ1-5|.|TRBV7-2
CASSLSGISNQPQHF
>TRBJ1-4|.|TRBV7-2
CASSSWTGPGEKLFF
>TRBJ1-5|few|TRBV29-1
CSVADTSNQPQHF
>TRBJ2-1|few|TRBV5-4
CASSFWRDGYNEQFF
>TRBJ2-3|.|TRBV7-9
CASSFYGTGWRDTQYF
>TRBJ2-2|.|TRBV6-1
CASRSQGAQPGELFF
>TRBJ1-2|few|TRBV7-2
CASSLALVRDYGYTF
>TRBJ1-5|.|TRBV7-3
CASSLEGAGVRVNQPQHF